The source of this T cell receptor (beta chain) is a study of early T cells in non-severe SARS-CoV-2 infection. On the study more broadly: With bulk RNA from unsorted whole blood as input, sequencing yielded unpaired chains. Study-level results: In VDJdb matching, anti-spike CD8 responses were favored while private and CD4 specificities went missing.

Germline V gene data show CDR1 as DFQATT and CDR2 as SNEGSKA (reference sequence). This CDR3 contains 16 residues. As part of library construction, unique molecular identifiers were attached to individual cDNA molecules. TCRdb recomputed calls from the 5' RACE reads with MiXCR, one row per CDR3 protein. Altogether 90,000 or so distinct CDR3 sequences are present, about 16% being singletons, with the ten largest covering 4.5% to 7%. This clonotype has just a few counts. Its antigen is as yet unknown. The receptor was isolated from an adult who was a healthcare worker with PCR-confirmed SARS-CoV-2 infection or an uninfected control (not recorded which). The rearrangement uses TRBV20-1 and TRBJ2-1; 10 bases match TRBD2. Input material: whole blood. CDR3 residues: CSTGTSDLGSYNEQFF. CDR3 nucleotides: TGCAGCACCGGGACTAGCGACTTAGGGTCCTACAATGAGCAGTTCTTC.